These T cell receptor beta chains were read from a single sample in a study of a mutant IDH1 vaccine in newly diagnosed glioma. Only in-frame clones appear in the TCRdb table, and some are missing; sequencing was by immunoSEQ multiplex PCR. The table has about 46,000 clones, around 92% seen once. These TCRs' antigens remain unknown. The sequences come from PBMCs, collected from a glioma patient whose treatment included an IDH1 peptide vaccine. Receptor source: a man aged 45-65 years with glioma. The conserved cysteine and the conserved F or W are not part of the CDR3 here. Fields, in order: V gene, CDR3 length, J gene, CDR3 protein.

V: TRBV5-6; length: 12; J: TRBJ1-1; CDR3: ASSAPGQWSEAF
V: TRBV4-2; length: 15; J: TRBJ2-5; CDR3: ASSQAVSGGASKTQY
V: TRBV9; length: 12; J: TRBJ2-3; CDR3: ASSVGTFTDTQY
V: TRBV2; length: 12; J: TRBJ2-3; CDR3: ASKFRGFTDTQY
V: TRBV6-5; length: 13; J: TRBJ2-1; CDR3: ASRPGGAARWEQF
V: TRBV18; length: 13; J: TRBJ2-7; CDR3: ASSPGDRGPYEQY
V: TRBV28; length: 14; J: TRBJ2-2; CDR3: ASTLRSGLNTGELF
V: TRBV4-2; length: 11; J: TRBJ1-1; CDR3: ASSLGEYTEAF
V: TRBV9; length: 12; J: TRBJ2-7; CDR3: ASSVVPEAYEQY
V: TRBV5-6; length: 14; J: .; CDR3: ASSPIRGRGGGEQY
V: TRBV30; length: 12; J: TRBJ2-3; CDR3: ALDRAGGSDTQY
V: TRBV19; length: 13; J: TRBJ2-2; CDR3: ASSIGASNTGELF
V: TRBV2; length: 11; J: TRBJ2-3; CDR3: ASMREGTDTQY
V: TRBV11-2; length: 12; J: TRBJ2-2; CDR3: ASSFWGNTGELF
V: TRBV5-3; length: 13; J: TRBJ2-1; CDR3: ARSLRLAGACEQF
V: TRBV7-9; length: 12; J: TRBJ2-1; CDR3: ASSPQKYGNEQF